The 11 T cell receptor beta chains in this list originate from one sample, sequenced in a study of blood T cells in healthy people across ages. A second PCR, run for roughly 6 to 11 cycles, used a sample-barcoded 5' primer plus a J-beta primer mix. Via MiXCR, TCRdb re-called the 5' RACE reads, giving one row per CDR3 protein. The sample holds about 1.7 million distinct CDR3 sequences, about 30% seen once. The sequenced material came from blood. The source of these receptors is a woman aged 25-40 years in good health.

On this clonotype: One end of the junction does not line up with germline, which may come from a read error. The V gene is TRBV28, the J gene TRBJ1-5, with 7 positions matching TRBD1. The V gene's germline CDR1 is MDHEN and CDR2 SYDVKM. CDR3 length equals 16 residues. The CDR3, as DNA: TGTGTCAGCATTCAGGGGGGAAAGACTAGCAATCAGCCCCAGCATTTT. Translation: CVSIQGGKTSNQPQHF. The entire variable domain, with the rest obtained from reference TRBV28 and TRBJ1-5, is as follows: DVKVTQSSRYLVKRTGEKVFLECVQDMDHENMFWYRQDPGLGLRLIYFSYDVKMKEKGDIPEGYSVSREKKERFSLILESASTNQTSMYLCVSIQGGKTSNQPQHFGDGTRLSIL.

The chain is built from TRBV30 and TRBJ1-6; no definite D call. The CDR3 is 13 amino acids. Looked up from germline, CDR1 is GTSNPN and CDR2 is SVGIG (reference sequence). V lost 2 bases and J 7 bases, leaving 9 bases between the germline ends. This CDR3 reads CAWSIDLNSPLHF. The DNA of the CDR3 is TGTGCCTGGAGTATCGATCTGAATTCACCCCTCCACTTT.

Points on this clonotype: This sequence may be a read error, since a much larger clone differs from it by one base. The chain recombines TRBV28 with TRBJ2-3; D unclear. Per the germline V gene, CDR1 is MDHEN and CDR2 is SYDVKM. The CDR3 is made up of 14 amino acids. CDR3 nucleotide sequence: TGTACCAGCAGCCCCCTTCTTGGCGGAGATACGCAGTATTTT. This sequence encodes CTSSPLLGGDTQYF.

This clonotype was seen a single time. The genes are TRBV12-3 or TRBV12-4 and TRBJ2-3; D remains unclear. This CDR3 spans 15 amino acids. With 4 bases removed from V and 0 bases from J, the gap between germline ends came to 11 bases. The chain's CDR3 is CASSSWLVSTDTQYF. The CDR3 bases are TGTGCCAGCAGTTCTTGGTTAGTGAGCACAGATACGCAGTATTTT.

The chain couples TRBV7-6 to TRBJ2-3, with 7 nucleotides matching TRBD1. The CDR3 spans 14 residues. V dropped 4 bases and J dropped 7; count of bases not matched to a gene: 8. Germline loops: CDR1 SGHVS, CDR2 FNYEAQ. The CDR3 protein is CASSSTGERNTQYF. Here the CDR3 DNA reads TGTGCCAGCAGCTCCACAGGGGAACGAAATACGCAGTATTTT.

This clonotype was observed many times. The CDR3 nucleotides read TGTGCCAGCAGCTCCTCACAGAGCTCTGGGGCCAACGTCCTGACTTTC. Amino acids: CASSSSQSSGANVLTF. This sequence joins TRBV5-5 and TRBJ2-6; D is uncertain. Germline-derived CDR1 and CDR2 are SGHKS and YYEKEE (reference sequence). The V gene lost 3 bases and the J gene lost 0 bases, with 10 bases spanning the gap. The CDR3 is 16 residues long.

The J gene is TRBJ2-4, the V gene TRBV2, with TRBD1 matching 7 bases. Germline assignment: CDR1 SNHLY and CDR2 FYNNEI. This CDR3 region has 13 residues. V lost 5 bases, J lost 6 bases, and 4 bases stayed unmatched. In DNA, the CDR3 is TGTGCCAGCAGTCCCGGGACAGCAAACATTCAGTACTTC. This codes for CASSPGTANIQYF.

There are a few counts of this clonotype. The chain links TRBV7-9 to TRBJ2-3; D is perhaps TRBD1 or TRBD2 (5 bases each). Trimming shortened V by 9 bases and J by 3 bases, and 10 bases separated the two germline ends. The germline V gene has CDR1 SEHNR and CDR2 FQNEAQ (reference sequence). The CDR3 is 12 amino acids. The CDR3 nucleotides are TGTGCCAGGGGGACGGAGACAGATACGCAGTATTTT. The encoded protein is CARGTETDTQYF.

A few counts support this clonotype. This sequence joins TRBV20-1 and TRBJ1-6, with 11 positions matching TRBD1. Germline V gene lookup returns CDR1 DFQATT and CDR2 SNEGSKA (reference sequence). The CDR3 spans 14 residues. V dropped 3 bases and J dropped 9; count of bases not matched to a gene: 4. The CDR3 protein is CSAREGTGGSPLHF. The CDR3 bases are TGCAGTGCTAGGGAGGGGACAGGGGGTTCACCCCTCCACTTT.

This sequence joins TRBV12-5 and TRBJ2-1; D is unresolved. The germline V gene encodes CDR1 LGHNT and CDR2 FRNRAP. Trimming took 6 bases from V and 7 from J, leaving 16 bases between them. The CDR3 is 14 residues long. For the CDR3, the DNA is TGTGCTAGTGGACCCGACACTCCTCAGAATGAGCAGTTCTTC. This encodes CASGPDTPQNEQFF.

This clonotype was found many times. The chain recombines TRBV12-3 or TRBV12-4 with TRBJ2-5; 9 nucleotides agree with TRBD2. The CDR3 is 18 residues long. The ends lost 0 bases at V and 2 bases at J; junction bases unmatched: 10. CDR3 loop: CASSLAGVSGGIQETQYF. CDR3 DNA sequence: TGTGCCAGCAGTTTAGCCGGGGTTAGCGGGGGAATTCAAGAGACCCAGTACTTC.